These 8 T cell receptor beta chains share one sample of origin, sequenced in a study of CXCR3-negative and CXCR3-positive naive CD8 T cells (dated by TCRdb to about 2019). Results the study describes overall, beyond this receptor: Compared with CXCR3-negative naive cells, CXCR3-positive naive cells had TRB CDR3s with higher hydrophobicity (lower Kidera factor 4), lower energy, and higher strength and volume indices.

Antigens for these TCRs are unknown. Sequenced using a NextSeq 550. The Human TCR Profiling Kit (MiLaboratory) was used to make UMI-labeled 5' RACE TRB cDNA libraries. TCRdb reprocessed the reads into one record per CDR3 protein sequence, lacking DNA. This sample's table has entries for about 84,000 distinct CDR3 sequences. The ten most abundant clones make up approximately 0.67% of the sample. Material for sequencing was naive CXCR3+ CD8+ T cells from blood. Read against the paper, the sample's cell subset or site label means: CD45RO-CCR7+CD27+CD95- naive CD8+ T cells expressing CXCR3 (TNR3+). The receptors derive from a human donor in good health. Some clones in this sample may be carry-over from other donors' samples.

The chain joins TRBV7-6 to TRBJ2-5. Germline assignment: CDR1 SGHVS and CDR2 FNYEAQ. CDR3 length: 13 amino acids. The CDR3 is CASSLGELKTQYF.

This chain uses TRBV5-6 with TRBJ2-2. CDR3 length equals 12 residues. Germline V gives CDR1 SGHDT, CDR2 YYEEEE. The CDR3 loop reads CASSSYYGELFF.

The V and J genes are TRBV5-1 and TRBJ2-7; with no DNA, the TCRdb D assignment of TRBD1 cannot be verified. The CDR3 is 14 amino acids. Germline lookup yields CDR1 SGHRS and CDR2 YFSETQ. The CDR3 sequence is CASSLEGQSYEQYF.

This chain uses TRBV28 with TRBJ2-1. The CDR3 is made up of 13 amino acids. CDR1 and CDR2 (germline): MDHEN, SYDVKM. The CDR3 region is CASSLSRYNEQFF. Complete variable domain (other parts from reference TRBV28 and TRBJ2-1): DVKVTQSSRYLVKRTGEKVFLECVQDMDHENMFWYRQDPGLGLRLIYFSYDVKMKEKGDIPEGYSVSREKKERFSLILESASTNQTSMYLCASSLSRYNEQFFGPGTRLTVL.

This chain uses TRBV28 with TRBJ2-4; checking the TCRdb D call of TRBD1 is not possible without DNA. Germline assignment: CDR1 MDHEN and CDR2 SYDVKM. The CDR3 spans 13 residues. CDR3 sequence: CASSDSLKNIQYF. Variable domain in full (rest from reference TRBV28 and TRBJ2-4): DVKVTQSSRYLVKRTGEKVFLECVQDMDHENMFWYRQDPGLGLRLIYFSYDVKMKEKGDIPEGYSVSREKKERFSLILESASTNQTSMYLCASSDSLKNIQYFGAGTRLSVL.

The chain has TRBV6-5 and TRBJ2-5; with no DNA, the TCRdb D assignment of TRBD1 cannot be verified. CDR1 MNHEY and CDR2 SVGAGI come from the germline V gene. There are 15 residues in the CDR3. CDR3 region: CASSYSTGPQETQYF.

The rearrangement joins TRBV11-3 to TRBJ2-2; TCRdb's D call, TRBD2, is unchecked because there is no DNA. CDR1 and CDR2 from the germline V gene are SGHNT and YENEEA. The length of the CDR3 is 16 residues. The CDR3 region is CASSVALAGGTGELFF.

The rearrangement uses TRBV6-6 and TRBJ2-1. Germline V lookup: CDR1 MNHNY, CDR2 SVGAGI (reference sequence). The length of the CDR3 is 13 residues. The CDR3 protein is CASSPFGDNEQFF.